This TCR beta chain was found in a study of cytotoxic CD8 clonotypes in ibrutinib-treated CLL. Broader study findings: Age-matched healthy donor levels were exceeded by baseline clonality, which tracked circulating CD8+ T-cell counts. With treatment, public clonotypes, which were uncommon, either contracted or remained stable.

The CDR3 spans 11 residues. Trimming shortened V by 6 bases and J by 6 bases, and 9 bases separated the two germline ends. Germline values: CDR1 MNHEY, CDR2 SVGAGI. Method: immunoSEQ multiplex PCR; TCRdb's copy keeps in-frame clones and lacks some. Altogether approximately 97,000 clones are present, roughly three quarters being singletons, with the ten largest covering around 25%. A word on this clone: Its antigen is not known.

The clonotype was recovered from a human donor with chronic lymphocytic leukemia. The chain links TRBV6-5 to TRBJ2-7; no clear D gene. Sample: PBMCs, taken after 24 months of ibrutinib treatment. CDR3: CASRPPPEQYF. The DNA for the CDR3 is TGTGCCAGCAGACCACCGCCCGAGCAGTACTTC.